Below are 8 T cell receptor beta chains sequenced from a single sample in a study of T cell responses to AZD1222 COVID-19 vaccine (dated by TCRdb to the early 2020s). Library creation used the immunoSEQ multiplex PCR assay. TCRdb mirrors the immuneACCESS table, restricted to in-frame sequences. Some clones are absent from its copies; in checked studies, under half trace to an unresolved V gene, and the reason for the others is unknown. The sample table shows some 130,000 clones, and roughly 84% are seen once. Of the sample, approximately 4% is held by the ten largest clones. The time point label of this sample denotes: baseline before first vaccination. The sequencing used peripheral blood, collected on day 0 of AZD1222 vaccination. The receptors stem from an adult in good health.

This clone was observed a few times. The V call is TRBV6-1, the J call TRBJ1-6; possibly TRBD1 for D (5 bases). Germline CDR1 is MNHNS and CDR2 is SASEGT. This CDR3 region has 16 residues. The V end was cut by 0 bases, the J end by 11 bases, with 17 bases between. The CDR3 nucleotides are TGTGCCAGCAGTGAAGCGGGGCGGGAACTCCGTGCACCCCTCCACTTT. This codes for CASSEAGRELRAPLHF.

The V gene is TRBV5-1, the J gene TRBJ2-5; D is possibly TRBD1 or TRBD2 (5 bases each). V lost 0 bases to trimming and J lost 5 bases, with 17 bases between them. This CDR3 region has 16 residues. In germline, CDR1 is SGHRS, CDR2 YFSETQ. The DNA for the CDR3 is TGCGCCAGCAGCTTGGCGCGGGCAGGGCAGGGCGAGACCCAGTACTTC. Protein: CASSLARAGQGETQYF.

The CDR3 DNA follows: TGTGCCAGCAGCCAAGCAGGCGCCAAGAACACTGAAGCTTTCTTT. It yields the protein CASSQAGAKNTEAFF. The genes are TRBV3-1 (or the pseudogene TRBV3-2) and TRBJ1-1; D is ambiguous. The CDR3 totals 15 residues. The V end lost 1 base, the J end lost 1 base, and 10 bases lay between the germline ends. Germline loops: CDR1 LGHDT, CDR2 YNNKEL (reference sequence).

This chain links TRBV6-5 with TRBJ2-2; TRBD1 matches 7 bases. This CDR3 spans 15 amino acids. The J segment lost 7 bases and the V segment lost 2 bases, leaving 7 bases of the junction unmatched. Germline V gene sequence: CDR1 MNHEY, CDR2 SVGAGI. CDR3 DNA: TGTGCCAGCAGTTACGGAGACAGGGTTGGCGGGGAGCTGTTTTTT. Its protein product is CASSYGDRVGGELFF.

The rearrangement joins TRBV28 to TRBJ1-1, with D hard to call. The V gene's germline CDR1 is MDHEN and CDR2 SYDVKM. The CDR3 has 13 residues. V lost 4 bases and J 1 base, leaving 7 bases between the germline ends. This CDR3 is CASSSTSNTEAFF. The CDR3 region has the DNA TGTGCCAGCAGTTCGACATCGAACACTGAAGCTTTCTTT.

This clone is a singleton in its sample. The genes are TRBV28 and TRBJ1-4; TRBD1 matches 7 bases. This CDR3 is built from 15 residues. The germline gives CDR1 MDHEN, CDR2 SYDVKM. Germline trimming cut 5 bases from V and 5 bases from J; bases unmatched to any gene: 8. The CDR3 DNA is TGTGCCAGCAGTCTCATCGGGACAGAAAATGAAAAACTGTTTTTT. Protein: CASSLIGTENEKLFF.

This clone came up a few times. The V call is TRBV5-6, the J call TRBJ2-3, with D perhaps matching TRBD1 or TRBD2 (6 bases each). With 4 bases removed from V and 1 base from J, the gap between germline ends came to 16 bases. This CDR3 region has 16 residues. The germline gives CDR1 SGHDT, CDR2 YYEEEE. The CDR3: CASSPGASYRTDTQYF. DNA of the CDR3: TGTGCCAGCAGCCCGGGGGCCAGCTACCGCACAGATACGCAGTATTTT. Full variable domain (rest looked up from reference TRBV5-6 and TRBJ2-3): DAGVTQSPTHLIKTRGQQVTLRCSPKSGHDTVSWYQQALGQGPQFIFQYYEEEERQRGNFPDRFSGHQFPNYSSELNVNALLLGDSALYLCASSPGASYRTDTQYFGPGTRLTVL.

CDR3 amino acids: CASSLLGALNTEAFF. The DNA for the CDR3 is TGTGCCAGCAGCTTACTAGGGGCCCTGAACACTGAAGCTTTCTTT. This sequence joins TRBV7-8 and TRBJ1-1, with D possibly matching TRBD1 (5 bases). Germline V gene lookup returns CDR1 SGHVS and CDR2 FQNEAQ. This CDR3 has 15 amino acids. Trimming stripped 2 bases from V and 0 bases from J, with 10 bases between.